The 3 T cell receptor beta chains below come from one sample, sequenced in a study of blood T cell repertoires in COVID-19. TCRdb's table, derived via immunoSEQ multiplex PCR, lists solely in-frame clones and lacks some. The sample carries 200,000 to 300,000 clones, 87% recorded once. Sequenced material: peripheral blood. The receptors shown here come from a man in his 60s who had recovered from COVID-19.

The chain links TRBV12-5 to TRBJ1-5; 7 bases align to TRBD1. The CDR3 is made up of 15 amino acids. V trimming: 3 bases; J trimming: 7 bases; junction bases outside the gene matches: 9. Germline values: CDR1 LGHNT, CDR2 FRNRAP. In DNA form, the CDR3 reads TGTGCTAGTGGTTTAGTACCAGGGGGACACCAGCCCCAGCATTTT. As protein: CASGLVPGGHQPQHF.

The chain has TRBV19 and TRBJ1-5, with D maybe TRBD1 (5 bases). The CDR3 is 14 residues long. The V end was cut by 10 bases, the J end by 1 base, with 14 bases between. CDR1 LNHDA and CDR2 SQIVND come from the germline V gene (reference sequence). The CDR3 spells CAIGGARSNQPQHF. For the CDR3, the DNA is TGTGCCATAGGAGGGGCGCGAAGCAATCAGCCCCAGCATTTT.

This chain connects TRBV2 to TRBJ2-4; D gene uncertain. V shed 5 bases and J shed 0 bases, with 20 bases lying between them. Germline V lookup: CDR1 SNHLY, CDR2 FYNNEI. The CDR3 has 18 residues. CDR3 loop: CASSRRSASSGAKNIQYF. In DNA form, the CDR3 reads TGTGCCAGCAGTAGGAGATCCGCCTCAAGTGGAGCCAAAAACATTCAGTACTTC.